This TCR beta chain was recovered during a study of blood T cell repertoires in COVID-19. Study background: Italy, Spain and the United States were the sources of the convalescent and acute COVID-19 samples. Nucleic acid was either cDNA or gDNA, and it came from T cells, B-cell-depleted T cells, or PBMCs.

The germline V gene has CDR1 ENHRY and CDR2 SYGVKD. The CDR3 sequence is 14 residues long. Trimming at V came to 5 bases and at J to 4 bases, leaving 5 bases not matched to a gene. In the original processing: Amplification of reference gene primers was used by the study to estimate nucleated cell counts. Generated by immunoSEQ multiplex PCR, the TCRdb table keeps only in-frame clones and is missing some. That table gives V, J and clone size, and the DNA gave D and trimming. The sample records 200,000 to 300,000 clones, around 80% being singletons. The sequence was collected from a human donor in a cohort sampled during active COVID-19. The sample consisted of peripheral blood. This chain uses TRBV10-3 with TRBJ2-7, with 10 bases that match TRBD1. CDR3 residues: CAISYRDRGYEQYF. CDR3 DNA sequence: TGTGCCATCAGTTATAGGGACAGGGGTTACGAGCAGTACTTC.